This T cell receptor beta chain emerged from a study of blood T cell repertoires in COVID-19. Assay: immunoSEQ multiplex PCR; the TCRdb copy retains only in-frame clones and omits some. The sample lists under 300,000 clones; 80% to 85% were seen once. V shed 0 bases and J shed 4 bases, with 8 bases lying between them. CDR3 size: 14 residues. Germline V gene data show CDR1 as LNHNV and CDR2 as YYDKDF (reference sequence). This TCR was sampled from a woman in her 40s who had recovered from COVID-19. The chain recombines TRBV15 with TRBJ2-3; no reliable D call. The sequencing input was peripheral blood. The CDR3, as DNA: TGTGCCACCAGCAGAGATCGGAGTTCAGATACGCAGTATTTT. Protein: CATSRDRSSDTQYF.